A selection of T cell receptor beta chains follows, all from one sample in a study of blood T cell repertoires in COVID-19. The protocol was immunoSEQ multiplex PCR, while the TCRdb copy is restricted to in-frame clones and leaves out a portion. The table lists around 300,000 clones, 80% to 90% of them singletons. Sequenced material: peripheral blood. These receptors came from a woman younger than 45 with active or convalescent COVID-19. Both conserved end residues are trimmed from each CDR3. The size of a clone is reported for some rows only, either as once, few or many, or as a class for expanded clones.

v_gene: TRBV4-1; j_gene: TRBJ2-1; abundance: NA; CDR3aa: ASSPKTGFSYNEQF
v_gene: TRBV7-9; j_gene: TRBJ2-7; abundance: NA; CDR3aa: ASSGASGGFYEQY
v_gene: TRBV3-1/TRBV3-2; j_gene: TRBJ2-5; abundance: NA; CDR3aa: ASSQGVSETQY
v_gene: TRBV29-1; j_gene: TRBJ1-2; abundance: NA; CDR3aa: SVVNRNYGYT
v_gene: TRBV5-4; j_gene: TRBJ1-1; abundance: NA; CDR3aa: ASNPPDRGDTEAF
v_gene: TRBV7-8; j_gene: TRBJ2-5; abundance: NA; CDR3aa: ASRLRVASETQY
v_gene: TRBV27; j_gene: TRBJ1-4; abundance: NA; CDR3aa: ASSLQGTNEKLF
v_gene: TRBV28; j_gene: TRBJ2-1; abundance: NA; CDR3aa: ASSFWVAGGEGHEQF
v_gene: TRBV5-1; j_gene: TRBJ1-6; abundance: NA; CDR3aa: ASSLGDRASPLH
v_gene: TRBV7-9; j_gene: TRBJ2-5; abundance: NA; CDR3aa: ASSLRRASGGAQETQY
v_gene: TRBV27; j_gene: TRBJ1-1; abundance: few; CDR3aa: ASSLSRTANTEAF
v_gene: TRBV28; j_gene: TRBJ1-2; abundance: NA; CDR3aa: ASSALGGYGYT
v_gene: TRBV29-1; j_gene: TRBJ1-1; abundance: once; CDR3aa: SGTGQGADTEAF
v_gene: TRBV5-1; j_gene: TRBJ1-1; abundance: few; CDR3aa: ASSAQGPPWPEAF
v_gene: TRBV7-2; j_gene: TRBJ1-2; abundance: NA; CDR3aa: ASSLLGAYGYT
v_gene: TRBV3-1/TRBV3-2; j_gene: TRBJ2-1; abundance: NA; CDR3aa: ASSPETSGGGDEQF
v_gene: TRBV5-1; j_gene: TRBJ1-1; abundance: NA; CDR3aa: ASSSLYRVTEAF
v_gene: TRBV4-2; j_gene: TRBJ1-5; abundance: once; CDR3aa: ASSQSQVNQPQH
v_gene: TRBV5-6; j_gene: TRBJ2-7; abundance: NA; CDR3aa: ASSYSGTGTYEQY
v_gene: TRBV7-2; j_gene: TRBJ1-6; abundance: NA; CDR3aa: ASSLFRPGDSPLH
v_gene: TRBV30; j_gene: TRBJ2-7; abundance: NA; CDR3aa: AWMGQGVYEQY
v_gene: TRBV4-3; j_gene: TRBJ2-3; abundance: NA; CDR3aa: ASSLAGVTDTQY
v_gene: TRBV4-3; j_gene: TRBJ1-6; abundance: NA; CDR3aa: ASSHRPGQADSPLH
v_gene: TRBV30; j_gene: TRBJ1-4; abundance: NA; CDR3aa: AWSVWDRMNEKLF
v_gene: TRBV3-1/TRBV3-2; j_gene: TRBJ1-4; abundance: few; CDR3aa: ASSPRQVEEKLF
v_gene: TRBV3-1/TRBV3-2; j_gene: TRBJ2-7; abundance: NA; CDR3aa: ASSPGKREYEQY
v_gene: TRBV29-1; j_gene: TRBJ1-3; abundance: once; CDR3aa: SVAGNRGGNTIY
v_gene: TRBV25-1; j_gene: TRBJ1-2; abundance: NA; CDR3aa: ASRGWGIGNDYGYT